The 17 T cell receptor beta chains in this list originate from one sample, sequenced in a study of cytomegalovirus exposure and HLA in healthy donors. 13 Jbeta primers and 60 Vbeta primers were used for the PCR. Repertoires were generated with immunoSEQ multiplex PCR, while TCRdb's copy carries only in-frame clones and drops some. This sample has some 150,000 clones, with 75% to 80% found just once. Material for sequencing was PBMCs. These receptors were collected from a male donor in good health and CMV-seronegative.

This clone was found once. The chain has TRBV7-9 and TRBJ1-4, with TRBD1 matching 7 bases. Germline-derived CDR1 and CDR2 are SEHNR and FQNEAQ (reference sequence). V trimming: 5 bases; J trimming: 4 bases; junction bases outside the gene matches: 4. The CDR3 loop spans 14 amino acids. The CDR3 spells CASSRDSLNEKLFF. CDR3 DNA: TGTGCCAGCAGCCGGGACAGCCTTAATGAAAAACTGTTTTTT.

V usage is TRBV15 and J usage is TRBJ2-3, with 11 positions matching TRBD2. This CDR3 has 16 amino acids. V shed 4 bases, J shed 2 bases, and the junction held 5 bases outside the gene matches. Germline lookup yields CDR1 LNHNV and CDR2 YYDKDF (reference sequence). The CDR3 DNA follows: TGTGCCACCAGCATGGGACTAGCGGCGACCACAGATACGCAGTATTTT. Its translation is CATSMGLAATTDTQYF.

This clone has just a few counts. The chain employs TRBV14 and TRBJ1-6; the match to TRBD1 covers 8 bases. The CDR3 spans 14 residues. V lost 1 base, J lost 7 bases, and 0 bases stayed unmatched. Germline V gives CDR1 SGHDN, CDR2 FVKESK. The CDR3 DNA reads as TGTGCCAGCAGCCAAGGACAGGGGAATTCACCCCTCCACTTT. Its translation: CASSQGQGNSPLHF.

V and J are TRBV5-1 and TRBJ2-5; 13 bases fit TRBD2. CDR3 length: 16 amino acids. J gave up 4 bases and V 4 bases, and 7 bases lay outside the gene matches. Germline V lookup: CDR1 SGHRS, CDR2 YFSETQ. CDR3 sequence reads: CASSTGLAGRGETQYF. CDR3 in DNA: TGCGCCAGCAGCACGGGACTAGCGGGACGGGGAGAGACCCAGTACTTC.

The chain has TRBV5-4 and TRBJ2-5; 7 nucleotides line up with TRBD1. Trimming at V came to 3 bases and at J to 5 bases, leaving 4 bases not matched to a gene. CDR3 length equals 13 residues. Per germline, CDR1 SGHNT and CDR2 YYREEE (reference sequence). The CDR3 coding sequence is TGTGCCAGCAGCTATACAGGGGCCGAGACCCAGTACTTC. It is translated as CASSYTGAETQYF.

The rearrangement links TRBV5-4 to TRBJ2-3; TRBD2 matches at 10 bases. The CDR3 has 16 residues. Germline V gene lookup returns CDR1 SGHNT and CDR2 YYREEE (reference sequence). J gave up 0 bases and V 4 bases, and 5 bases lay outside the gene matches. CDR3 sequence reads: CASSPSGRTSTDTQYF. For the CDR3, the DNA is TGTGCCAGCAGCCCTAGCGGGAGAACTAGCACAGATACGCAGTATTTT.

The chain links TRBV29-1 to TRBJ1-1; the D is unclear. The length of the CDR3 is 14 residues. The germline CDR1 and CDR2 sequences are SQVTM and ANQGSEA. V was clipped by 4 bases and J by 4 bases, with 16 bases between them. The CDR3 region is CSVGGGDVGTEAFF. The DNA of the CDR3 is TGCAGCGTTGGTGGCGGGGATGTGGGCACTGAAGCTTTCTTT.

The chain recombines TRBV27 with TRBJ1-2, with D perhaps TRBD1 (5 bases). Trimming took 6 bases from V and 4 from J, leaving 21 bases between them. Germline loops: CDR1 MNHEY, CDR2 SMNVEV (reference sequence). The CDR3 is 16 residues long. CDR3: CASSSTGAPTLYGYTF. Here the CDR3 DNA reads TGTGCCAGCAGCTCCACAGGCGCTCCCACACTCTATGGCTACACCTTC.

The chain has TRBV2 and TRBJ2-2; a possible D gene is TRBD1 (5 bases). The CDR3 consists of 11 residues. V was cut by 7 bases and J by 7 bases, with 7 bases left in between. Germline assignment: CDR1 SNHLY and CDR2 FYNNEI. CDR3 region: CASTTVGELFF. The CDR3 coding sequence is TGTGCCAGCACGACAGTCGGGGAGCTGTTTTTT.

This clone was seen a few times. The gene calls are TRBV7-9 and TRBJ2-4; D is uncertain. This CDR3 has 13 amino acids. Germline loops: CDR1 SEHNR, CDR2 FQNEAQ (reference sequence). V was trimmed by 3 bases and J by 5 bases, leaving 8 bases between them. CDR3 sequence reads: CASSFQSQNIQYF. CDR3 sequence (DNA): TGTGCCAGCAGCTTTCAGTCCCAAAACATTCAGTACTTC. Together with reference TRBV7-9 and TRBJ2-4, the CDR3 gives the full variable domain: DTGVSQNPRHKITKRGQNVTFRCDPISEHNRLYWYRQTLGQGPEFLTYFQNEAQLEKSRLLSDRFSAERPKGSFSTLEIQRTEQGDSAMYLCASSFQSQNIQYFGAGTRLSVL.

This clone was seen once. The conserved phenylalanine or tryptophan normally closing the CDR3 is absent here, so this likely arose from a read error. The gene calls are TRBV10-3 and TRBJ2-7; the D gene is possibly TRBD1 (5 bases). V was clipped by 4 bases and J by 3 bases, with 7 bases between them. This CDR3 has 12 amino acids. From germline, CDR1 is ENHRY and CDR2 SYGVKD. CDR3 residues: CAISGQSYEQYL. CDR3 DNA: TGTGCCATCAGTGGACAGAGCTACGAGCAGTACCTC.

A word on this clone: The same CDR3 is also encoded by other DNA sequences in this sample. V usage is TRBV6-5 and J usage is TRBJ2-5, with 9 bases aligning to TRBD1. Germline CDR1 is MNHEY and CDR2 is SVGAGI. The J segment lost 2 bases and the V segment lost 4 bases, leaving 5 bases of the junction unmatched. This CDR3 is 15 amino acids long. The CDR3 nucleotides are TGTGCCAGCAGTTCCCCGGGACAGGGACAAGAGACCCAGTACTTC. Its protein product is CASSSPGQGQETQYF.

The CDR3 DNA reads TGCGCCAGCAGCTCCCCGGGACTAGCGGGAGGAAATGAGCAGTTCTTC. Residues: CASSSPGLAGGNEQFF. The chain has TRBV5-1 and TRBJ2-1, with TRBD2 matching over 15 bases. Germline V gene sequence: CDR1 SGHRS, CDR2 YFSETQ. The CDR3 has 16 residues. Trimming removed 3 bases from V and 7 bases from J; junction bases left unmatched: 5. The variable domain in full, with the rest retrieved from reference TRBV5-1 and TRBJ2-1, is KAGVTQTPRYLIKTRGQQVTLSCSPISGHRSVSWYQQTPGQGLQFLFEYFSETQRNKGNFPGRFSGRQFSNSRSEMNVSTLELGDSALYLCASSSPGLAGGNEQFFGPGTRLTVL.

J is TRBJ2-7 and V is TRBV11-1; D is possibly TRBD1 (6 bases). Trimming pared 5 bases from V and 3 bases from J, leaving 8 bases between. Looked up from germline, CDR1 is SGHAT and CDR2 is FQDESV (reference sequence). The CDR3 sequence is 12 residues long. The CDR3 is CASSPDSYEQYF. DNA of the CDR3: TGTGCCAGCAGCCCGGACAGCTACGAGCAGTACTTC.

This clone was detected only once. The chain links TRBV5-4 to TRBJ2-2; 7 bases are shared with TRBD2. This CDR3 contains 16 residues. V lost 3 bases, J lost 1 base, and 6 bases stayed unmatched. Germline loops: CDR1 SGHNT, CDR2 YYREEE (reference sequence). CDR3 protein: CASSSPASGNTGELFF. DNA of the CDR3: TGTGCCAGCAGCTCGCCGGCTAGCGGGAACACCGGGGAGCTGTTTTTT.

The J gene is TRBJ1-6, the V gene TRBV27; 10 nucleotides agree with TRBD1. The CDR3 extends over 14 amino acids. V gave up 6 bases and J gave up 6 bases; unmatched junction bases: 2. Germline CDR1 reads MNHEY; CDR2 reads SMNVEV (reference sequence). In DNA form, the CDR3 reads TGTGCCAGCAGCGGGGACAGGGGTAATTCACCCCTCCACTTT. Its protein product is CASSGDRGNSPLHF.

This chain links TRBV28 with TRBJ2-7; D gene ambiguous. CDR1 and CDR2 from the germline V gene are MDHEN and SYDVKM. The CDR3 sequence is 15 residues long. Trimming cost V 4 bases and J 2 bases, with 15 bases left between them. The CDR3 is CASSSTAESPYEQYF. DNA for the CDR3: TGTGCCAGCAGTTCTACTGCGGAATCGCCCTACGAGCAGTACTTC.